Listed below are T cell receptor beta chains from one sample, sequenced in a study of vaccination and CD4 T cells after COVID-19. These receptors' targets are unknown. MiXCR was run by TCRdb on the PCR reads, yielding one entry per CDR3 protein. Of around 8,200 distinct CDR3 sequences in the sample, around a third are singletons; the top ten hold just under 30%. Sample: cultured CD4+ T cells from blood. These receptor sequences come from a human donor with COVID-19. Both conserved end residues are part of each CDR3. The D gene is left open where the match is weak. The size field is filled for only some rows; it gives once, few, many or a size class.

J gene: TRBJ1-1; clone size: -; D gene: -; V gene: TRBV2; CDR3 length: 14; CDR3 protein: CASSEVRVNTEAFF; CDR3 DNA: TGTGCCAGCAGTGAAGTTCGGGTTAACACTGAAGCTTTCTTT
J gene: TRBJ2-1; clone size: -; D gene: -; V gene: TRBV19; CDR3 length: 15; CDR3 protein: CASSPRGSRNNEQFF; CDR3 DNA: TGTGCCAGTAGTCCCAGGGGTTCGAGGAACAATGAGCAGTTCTTC
J gene: TRBJ2-2; clone size: -; D gene: TRBD2; V gene: TRBV7-9; CDR3 length: 15; CDR3 protein: CASSFASGVHGELFF; CDR3 DNA: TGTGCCAGCAGCTTCGCTAGCGGGGTCCACGGGGAGCTGTTTTTT
J gene: TRBJ1-2; clone size: few; D gene: TRBD1; V gene: TRBV6-5; CDR3 length: 13; CDR3 protein: CASSYDRATGYTF; CDR3 DNA: TGTGCCAGCAGTTACGACAGGGCGACTGGCTACACCTTC
J gene: TRBJ2-4; clone size: few; D gene: -; V gene: TRBV5-4; CDR3 length: 15; CDR3 protein: CASSLSTGIFRIQYF; CDR3 DNA: TGTGCCAGCAGCTTGAGTACAGGGATATTCCGTATTCAGTACTTC
J gene: TRBJ1-1; clone size: few; D gene: -; V gene: TRBV20-1; CDR3 length: 14; CDR3 protein: CSARDYGMNTEAFF; CDR3 DNA: TGCAGTGCTAGAGATTACGGGATGAACACTGAAGCTTTCTTT
J gene: TRBJ1-2; clone size: -; D gene: TRBD1; V gene: TRBV5-4; CDR3 length: 13; CDR3 protein: CASSPRDRGRGTF; CDR3 DNA: TGTGCCAGCAGCCCGCGGGACAGGGGGCGCGGCACCTTC
J gene: TRBJ1-1; clone size: -; D gene: -; V gene: TRBV2; CDR3 length: 15; CDR3 protein: CASSESRGGDAEAFF; CDR3 DNA: TGTGCCAGCAGTGAAAGTCGGGGGGGGGACGCTGAAGCTTTCTTT
J gene: TRBJ2-5; clone size: once; D gene: -; V gene: TRBV12-3/TRBV12-4; CDR3 length: 14; CDR3 protein: CASSSSGTGGTQYF; CDR3 DNA: TGTGCCAGCAGTAGCTCCGGGACCGGCGGGACCCAGTACTTC
J gene: TRBJ2-3; clone size: -; D gene: -; V gene: TRBV6-4; CDR3 length: 13; CDR3 protein: CASSDHQGDTQYF; CDR3 DNA: TGTGCCAGCAGTGACCACCAAGGAGATACGCAGTATTTT
J gene: TRBJ1-1; clone size: few; D gene: -; V gene: TRBV30; CDR3 length: 13; CDR3 protein: CAWVRDKNTEAFF; CDR3 DNA: TGTGCCTGGGTCCGGGACAAGAACACTGAAGCTTTCTTT
J gene: TRBJ2-2; clone size: -; D gene: -; V gene: TRBV6-2/TRBV6-3; CDR3 length: 14; CDR3 protein: CASSYSSPDGELFF; CDR3 DNA: TGTGCCAGCAGTTACTCATCCCCAGACGGGGAGCTGTTTTTT
J gene: TRBJ1-2; clone size: -; D gene: TRBD1; V gene: TRBV9; CDR3 length: 13; CDR3 protein: CASSRDRGSLYTF; CDR3 DNA: TGTGCCAGCAGTCGGGACAGGGGGTCTCTGTACACCTTC
J gene: TRBJ1-1; clone size: few; D gene: -; V gene: TRBV28; CDR3 length: 13; CDR3 protein: CASVRGGPLGAFF; CDR3 DNA: TGTGCCAGCGTGAGGGGGGGTCCTTTGGGAGCTTTCTTT
J gene: TRBJ2-7; clone size: -; D gene: TRBD2; V gene: TRBV11-3; CDR3 length: 15; CDR3 protein: CASSTRLAGAREQYF; CDR3 DNA: TGTGCCAGCAGCACCAGACTAGCGGGGGCGCGCGAGCAGTACTTC
J gene: TRBJ2-1; clone size: -; D gene: -; V gene: TRBV7-9; CDR3 length: 13; CDR3 protein: CASSLEVAGEQFF; CDR3 DNA: TGTGCCAGCAGCTTAGAAGTTGCGGGGGAGCAGTTCTTC
J gene: TRBJ2-7; clone size: -; D gene: TRBD1; V gene: TRBV15; CDR3 length: 14; CDR3 protein: CATSRETGPHEQYF; CDR3 DNA: TGTGCCACCAGCAGAGAGACAGGGCCCCACGAGCAGTACTTC
J gene: TRBJ1-1; clone size: few; D gene: -; V gene: TRBV5-1; CDR3 length: 15; CDR3 protein: CASGGDSGYFTEAFF; CDR3 DNA: TGCGCCAGTGGGGGGGATTCAGGGTACTTTACTGAAGCTTTCTTT
J gene: TRBJ1-1; clone size: few; D gene: -; V gene: TRBV18; CDR3 length: 13; CDR3 protein: CASSQGKNTEAFF; CDR3 DNA: TGTGCCAGCTCACAGGGTAAGAACACTGAAGCTTTCTTT
J gene: TRBJ2-7; clone size: few; D gene: TRBD2; V gene: TRBV6-1; CDR3 length: 14; CDR3 protein: CASSITGGSYEQYF; CDR3 DNA: TGTGCCAGCAGTATCACGGGGGGTTCCTACGAGCAGTACTTC
J gene: TRBJ1-2; clone size: -; D gene: -; V gene: TRBV6-2/TRBV6-3; CDR3 length: 15; CDR3 protein: CASSYEGGSLYGYTF; CDR3 DNA: TGTGCCAGCAGTTACGAAGGAGGCTCCCTCTATGGCTACACCTTC
J gene: TRBJ1-6; clone size: -; D gene: -; V gene: TRBV11-2; CDR3 length: 13; CDR3 protein: CASSSRADSPLHF; CDR3 DNA: TGTGCCAGCAGCTCCAGGGCGGATTCACCCCTCCACTTT
J gene: TRBJ2-7; clone size: once; D gene: -; V gene: TRBV19; CDR3 length: 15; CDR3 protein: CASSRNLQGTYEQYF; CDR3 DNA: TGTGCCAGTAGTAGGAACCTACAGGGTACCTACGAGCAGTACTTC
J gene: TRBJ2-7; clone size: -; D gene: -; V gene: TRBV20-1; CDR3 length: 14; CDR3 protein: CSAALVRSSYEQYF; CDR3 DNA: TGCAGTGCGGCCCTGGTCAGGAGCTCCTACGAGCAGTACTTC
J gene: TRBJ1-5; clone size: -; D gene: -; V gene: TRBV12-3/TRBV12-4; CDR3 length: 17; CDR3 protein: CASSTSGILYSNQPQHF; CDR3 DNA: TGTGCCAGCAGTACTTCCGGGATCCTTTATAGCAATCAGCCCCAGCATTTT
J gene: TRBJ2-5; clone size: few; D gene: -; V gene: TRBV5-1; CDR3 length: 14; CDR3 protein: CASSFSGNQETQYF; CDR3 DNA: TGCGCCAGCAGCTTCAGCGGCAACCAAGAGACCCAGTACTTC
J gene: TRBJ1-1; clone size: -; D gene: TRBD1; V gene: TRBV7-2; CDR3 length: 15; CDR3 protein: CASSRDRTVNTEAFF; CDR3 DNA: TGTGCCAGCAGTCGGGACAGGACGGTGAACACTGAAGCTTTCTTT
J gene: TRBJ1-1; clone size: -; D gene: -; V gene: TRBV5-1; CDR3 length: 13; CDR3 protein: CASSLDQGRGAFF; CDR3 DNA: TGCGCCAGCAGCTTGGATCAGGGGAGGGGAGCTTTCTTT
J gene: TRBJ2-2; clone size: -; D gene: -; V gene: TRBV7-3; CDR3 length: 16; CDR3 protein: CASSLGRPGVVGELFF; CDR3 DNA: TGTGCCAGCAGCTTAGGGCGCCCTGGGGTAGTCGGGGAGCTGTTTTTT
J gene: TRBJ1-2; clone size: -; D gene: -; V gene: TRBV20-1; CDR3 length: 13; CDR3 protein: CSATNEGSHGYTF; CDR3 DNA: TGCAGTGCTACGAACGAGGGGAGCCATGGCTACACCTTC
J gene: TRBJ1-6; clone size: -; D gene: -; V gene: TRBV20-1; CDR3 length: 18; CDR3 protein: CSAPSTVPVSSYNSPLHF; CDR3 DNA: TGCAGTGCTCCCTCGACAGTCCCCGTTAGCTCCTATAATTCACCCCTCCACTTT
J gene: TRBJ2-7; clone size: few; D gene: TRBD2; V gene: TRBV11-2; CDR3 length: 14; CDR3 protein: CASSVSGGAYEQYF; CDR3 DNA: TGTGCCAGCAGCGTAAGCGGGGGGGCCTACGAGCAGTACTTC
J gene: TRBJ2-2; clone size: -; D gene: TRBD2; V gene: TRBV5-1; CDR3 length: 19; CDR3 protein: CASSIRGLAGGPVTGELFF; CDR3 DNA: TGCGCCAGCAGCATCCGTGGACTAGCGGGGGGGCCGGTCACCGGGGAGCTGTTTTTT
J gene: TRBJ1-2; clone size: few; D gene: TRBD1; V gene: TRBV5-4; CDR3 length: 15; CDR3 protein: CASSAGDRGNHGYTF; CDR3 DNA: TGTGCCAGCAGCGCCGGGGACAGGGGTAATCACGGCTACACCTTC
J gene: TRBJ2-7; clone size: few; D gene: -; V gene: TRBV6-5; CDR3 length: 15; CDR3 protein: CASSYSRGATGEQYF; CDR3 DNA: TGTGCCAGCAGTTACTCTCGGGGGGCTACCGGGGAGCAGTACTTC
J gene: TRBJ1-6; clone size: few; D gene: -; V gene: TRBV20-1; CDR3 length: 17; CDR3 protein: CSARGRQKNSYNSPLHF; CDR3 DNA: TGCAGTGCTAGGGGACGACAGAAAAACTCCTATAATTCACCCCTCCACTTT
J gene: TRBJ2-7; clone size: once; D gene: -; V gene: TRBV29-1; CDR3 length: 14; CDR3 protein: CSVEGRQGLNEQYF; CDR3 DNA: TGCAGCGTTGAAGGAAGGCAGGGATTAAACGAGCAGTACTTC
J gene: TRBJ2-7; clone size: -; D gene: -; V gene: TRBV20-1; CDR3 length: 13; CDR3 protein: CSAGGAASYEQYF; CDR3 DNA: TGCAGTGCTGGCGGGGCCGCCTCCTACGAGCAGTACTTC
J gene: TRBJ2-7; clone size: -; D gene: -; V gene: TRBV24-1; CDR3 length: 12; CDR3 protein: CAVQGLSYEQYF; CDR3 DNA: TGTGCCGTCCAAGGCCTATCCTACGAGCAGTACTTC
J gene: TRBJ2-2; clone size: -; D gene: -; V gene: TRBV2; CDR3 length: 15; CDR3 protein: CASRETYANTGELFF; CDR3 DNA: TGTGCCAGCAGGGAGACTTACGCGAACACCGGGGAGCTGTTTTTT
J gene: TRBJ2-7; clone size: -; D gene: TRBD2; V gene: TRBV29-1; CDR3 length: 15; CDR3 protein: CSARTSGGTSYEQYF; CDR3 DNA: TGCAGCGCCCGGACTAGCGGGGGGACCTCCTACGAGCAGTACTTC
J gene: TRBJ2-5; clone size: few; D gene: -; V gene: TRBV11-1; CDR3 length: 14; CDR3 protein: CASSRGRVEETQYF; CDR3 DNA: TGTGCCAGCAGCCGCGGCAGGGTTGAAGAGACCCAGTACTTC
J gene: TRBJ1-2; clone size: few; D gene: -; V gene: TRBV5-4; CDR3 length: 15; CDR3 protein: CASSLEGYPNYGYTF; CDR3 DNA: TGTGCCAGCAGCTTGGAGGGGTACCCTAACTATGGCTACACCTTC
J gene: TRBJ1-2; clone size: -; D gene: TRBD1; V gene: TRBV7-8; CDR3 length: 14; CDR3 protein: CASSLLQGAGGYTF; CDR3 DNA: TGTGCCAGCAGCTTATTGCAGGGGGCCGGGGGCTACACCTTC
J gene: TRBJ1-2; clone size: few; D gene: -; V gene: TRBV19; CDR3 length: 13; CDR3 protein: CASSISALYGYTF; CDR3 DNA: TGTGCCAGTAGTATCAGCGCGCTCTATGGCTACACCTTC
J gene: TRBJ2-7; clone size: -; D gene: TRBD1; V gene: TRBV19; CDR3 length: 15; CDR3 protein: CASSIEDRGLYEQYF; CDR3 DNA: TGTGCCAGTAGCATCGAGGACAGGGGGTTATACGAGCAGTACTTC
J gene: TRBJ2-7; clone size: -; D gene: -; V gene: TRBV14; CDR3 length: 14; CDR3 protein: CASSQAAVMGEQYF; CDR3 DNA: TGTGCCAGCAGCCAAGCCGCGGTAATGGGGGAGCAGTACTTC
J gene: TRBJ2-1; clone size: -; D gene: TRBD2; V gene: TRBV6-2/TRBV6-3; CDR3 length: 15; CDR3 protein: CASSYSGVSYNEQFF; CDR3 DNA: TGTGCCAGCAGTTACAGCGGGGTATCCTACAATGAGCAGTTCTTC
J gene: TRBJ2-5; clone size: -; D gene: -; V gene: TRBV20-1; CDR3 length: 14; CDR3 protein: CSAPNRVRGETQYF; CDR3 DNA: TGCAGTGCTCCGAACAGGGTCCGAGGGGAGACCCAGTACTTC
J gene: TRBJ1-1; clone size: -; D gene: -; V gene: TRBV19; CDR3 length: 15; CDR3 protein: CASSIVGSMNTEAFF; CDR3 DNA: TGTGCCAGTAGTATAGTGGGCAGCATGAACACTGAAGCTTTCTTT
J gene: TRBJ2-7; clone size: few; D gene: -; V gene: TRBV7-9; CDR3 length: 15; CDR3 protein: CASSRDSFGGGEQYF; CDR3 DNA: TGTGCCAGCAGCCGTGATTCGTTCGGGGGAGGCGAGCAGTACTTC
J gene: TRBJ2-6; clone size: few; D gene: TRBD1; V gene: TRBV11-3; CDR3 length: 15; CDR3 protein: CASSPQGVSANVLTF; CDR3 DNA: TGTGCCAGCAGCCCACAGGGGGTCTCTGCCAACGTCCTGACTTTC
J gene: TRBJ2-3; clone size: -; D gene: -; V gene: TRBV6-1; CDR3 length: 13; CDR3 protein: CASRMNTADTQYF; CDR3 DNA: TGTGCCAGCAGGATGAACACCGCAGATACGCAGTATTTT
J gene: TRBJ2-3; clone size: few; D gene: TRBD2; V gene: TRBV7-9; CDR3 length: 15; CDR3 protein: CASNPGGGAADTQYF; CDR3 DNA: TGTGCCAGCAACCCGGGCGGGGGGGCCGCGGATACGCAGTATTTT
J gene: TRBJ2-3; clone size: -; D gene: TRBD1; V gene: TRBV5-4; CDR3 length: 14; CDR3 protein: CASSFERGPYTQYF; CDR3 DNA: TGTGCCAGCAGCTTCGAGAGGGGGCCGTATACGCAGTATTTT